These 13 T cell receptor beta chains share one sample of origin, sequenced in a study of T cell repertoires in cytomegalovirus infection. One entry per CDR3 protein results from TCRdb running MiXCR on the reads. Among approximately 110,000 distinct CDR3 sequences listed, 25% to 35% were seen once. The antigens of these receptors remain unknown. The source material was CD8+ T cells from cultured PBMCs, sampled from culture after CMV antigen stimulation. The origin of the receptors is a human donor in good health (CMV status not recorded). Some clones in this sample may be carry-over from other donors' samples.

The chain is built from TRBV6-5 and TRBJ2-1, with TRBD2 as a possible D gene (5 bases). CDR3 length equals 15 residues. CDR1 is MNHEY and CDR2 is SVGAGI in the germline V gene. Trimming pared 2 bases from V and 4 bases from J, leaving 12 bases between. This chain's CDR3 is CASSYRGSMYNEQFF. The CDR3 bases are TGTGCCAGCAGTTACAGAGGGTCCATGTACAATGAGCAGTTCTTC.

This clonotype came up a few times. The V and J genes are TRBV6-1 and TRBJ1-6; the D gene is possibly TRBD1 (6 bases). Germline V gene sequence: CDR1 MNHNS, CDR2 SASEGT. This CDR3 is built from 13 residues. Trimming removed 2 bases from V and 13 bases from J, with 12 bases in between. The CDR3 DNA reads TGTGCCAGCAGTGAACAGGGGAACGGGCCCCTCCACTTT. It translates to CASSEQGNGPLHF.

The gene calls are TRBV11-2 and TRBJ1-2, with TRBD1 as a possible D gene (5 bases). V was pared by 2 bases and J by 1 base, with 8 bases between. The CDR3 covers 14 residues. Germline assignment: CDR1 SGHAT and CDR2 FQNNGV. The CDR3 protein is CASSLRGVNYGYTF. The DNA for the CDR3 is TGTGCCAGCAGCTTAAGGGGAGTTAACTATGGCTACACCTTC. Full variable domain (outside the CDR3, taken from reference TRBV11-2 and TRBJ1-2): EAGVAQSPRYKIIEKRQSVAFWCNPISGHATLYWYQQILGQGPKLLIQFQNNGVVDDSQLPKDRFSAERLKGVDSTLKIQPAKLEDSAVYLCASSLRGVNYGYTFGSGTRLTVV.

This chain connects TRBV15 to TRBJ2-1; no clear D gene. The CDR3 extends over 15 amino acids. Germline loops: CDR1 LNHNV, CDR2 YYDKDF (reference sequence). Trimming removed 3 bases at V and 0 bases at J, with 9 bases between. CDR3 sequence: CATSSQESSYNEQFF. The DNA for the CDR3 is TGTGCCACCAGCAGCCAGGAGAGCTCCTACAATGAGCAGTTCTTC.

This clonotype was counted a few times. The chain uses TRBV12-3 or TRBV12-4 and TRBJ2-5; 7 bases agree with TRBD2. The CDR3 length is 15 residues. J lost 5 bases, V lost 5 bases, and 11 bases had no gene match. CDR3 protein: CASSGLVGFGETQYF. In nucleotides, the CDR3 is TGTGCCAGCAGTGGACTAGTAGGGTTTGGCGAGACCCAGTACTTC.

A few counts support this clonotype. This chain's CDR3 is CASRYGVDGNEQFF. In DNA form, the CDR3 reads TGTGCCAGCCGTTATGGGGTCGACGGGAATGAGCAGTTCTTC. This sequence joins TRBV27 and TRBJ2-1, with D uncertain. Germline V gene sequence: CDR1 MNHEY, CDR2 SMNVEV (reference sequence). Trimming shortened V by 8 bases and J by 7 bases, and 18 bases separated the two germline ends. CDR3 length equals 14 residues.

This clonotype was recorded a few times. The V gene is TRBV7-9, the J gene TRBJ1-5; tentatively, D is TRBD1 (5 bases). The germline CDR1 and CDR2 sequences are SEHNR and FQNEAQ (reference sequence). The CDR3 has 14 amino acids. The V gene lost 4 bases and the J gene lost 2 bases, with 9 bases spanning the gap. The CDR3 region has the DNA TGTGCCAGCAGCTCCTCCAGGGGCAATCAGCCCCAGCATTTT. Translating gives CASSSSRGNQPQHF. Full variable domain (outside the CDR3, taken from reference TRBV7-9 and TRBJ1-5): DTGVSQNPRHKITKRGQNVTFRCDPISEHNRLYWYRQTLGQGPEFLTYFQNEAQLEKSRLLSDRFSAERPKGSFSTLEIQRTEQGDSAMYLCASSSSRGNQPQHFGDGTRLSIL.

Remarks on this clonotype: A much larger clone is a single base away; this may be a read error. V usage is TRBV7-4 and J usage is TRBJ2-7, with TRBD2 matching 10 bases. CDR3 size: 15 residues. Germline CDR1 SGHVT, CDR2 SQSDAQ. CDR3 region: CANSFTSGVGYEQYF. The CDR3 DNA reads as TGTGCCAACAGCTTCACTAGCGGGGTGGGGTACGAGCAGTACTTC.

This clonotype came up a few times. The genes are TRBV7-9 and TRBJ2-7, with 13 positions matching TRBD2. CDR1 SEHNR and CDR2 FQNEAQ come from the germline V gene (reference sequence). This CDR3 comprises 15 residues. After removal of 5 bases from V and 2 bases from J, the junction contained 3 bases not matched to a gene. CDR3 region: CASSPGLAGAYEQYF. The CDR3 region has the DNA TGTGCCAGCAGCCCCGGACTAGCGGGGGCCTACGAGCAGTACTTC.

This clonotype occurred a few times. This chain connects TRBV20-1 to TRBJ2-3; 10 nucleotides agree with TRBD2. Germline V lookup: CDR1 DFQATT, CDR2 SNEGSKA (reference sequence). V trimming: 6 bases; J trimming: 5 bases; junction bases outside the gene matches: 17. CDR3 size: 17 residues. CDR3 amino acids: CSAPGTGTSVPGDTQYF. The CDR3 nucleotides read TGCAGTGCCCCGGGAACCGGGACTAGCGTTCCGGGAGATACGCAGTATTTT.

This clonotype showed up just a few times. V is TRBV12-3 or TRBV12-4 and J is TRBJ2-7, with 8 positions matching TRBD2. With 3 bases clipped from V and 3 bases from J, the junction kept 7 bases outside the gene matches. This CDR3 contains 15 residues. CDR3 amino acids: CASSFGSGGDYEQYF. For the CDR3, the DNA is TGTGCCAGCAGTTTCGGGAGCGGGGGCGACTACGAGCAGTACTTC.

This clonotype was seen at least ten times. This chain uses TRBV29-1 with TRBJ2-1; D gene uncertain. CDR1 is SQVTM, CDR2 ANQGSEA, per germline. Trimming shortened V by 1 base and J by 0 bases, and 19 bases separated the two germline ends. This CDR3 spans 18 amino acids. The CDR3 DNA follows: TGCAGCGTTGAAGGAGACCCCGAGCAGCCAACCTCCTACAATGAGCAGTTCTTC. This translates into CSVEGDPEQPTSYNEQFF.

The chain combines TRBV4-2 with TRBJ2-2; the D gene is possibly TRBD1 (6 bases). The germline V gene encodes CDR1 LGHNA and CDR2 YNFKEQ. The CDR3 contains 16 residues. Trimming shortened V by 0 bases and J by 4 bases, and 12 bases separated the two germline ends. CDR3: CASSQDPGQVTGELFF. As DNA, the CDR3 is TGTGCCAGCAGCCAAGATCCGGGACAAGTCACCGGGGAGCTGTTTTTT.